One and the same sample provided the 20 T cell receptor beta chains below, sequenced in a study of shared clonotypes between healthy human individuals. This table comes from immunoSEQ multiplex PCR, and its TCRdb copy is limited to in-frame clones, with some not included. The table has about 380,000 clones, 96% seen once. The sequencing input was memory CD8+ T cells sorted from blood. Subset denoted: CD45RO+ cells pooled with CCR7-negative TemRA cells. The receptor set was obtained from a man aged 25-45 years in good health.

The chain couples TRBV7-9 to TRBJ1-1; D might be TRBD1 (5 bases). Per the germline V gene, CDR1 is SEHNR and CDR2 is FQNEAQ (reference sequence). V gave up 1 base and J gave up 8 bases, with 8 bases separating them. There are 12 residues in the CDR3. The CDR3 sequence is CASSLVQGEAFF. Written as DNA, the CDR3 is TGTGCCAGCAGCTTAGTGCAGGGCGAAGCTTTCTTT.

The chain is built from TRBV7-9 and TRBJ1-5; tentatively, D is TRBD1 (5 bases). This CDR3 has 16 residues. The germline V gene has CDR1 SEHNR and CDR2 FQNEAQ (reference sequence). With 1 base removed from V and 1 base from J, the gap between germline ends came to 11 bases. The CDR3 sequence is CASSLGAGGSNQPQHF. For the CDR3, the DNA is TGTGCCAGCAGCTTAGGAGCGGGGGGGAGCAATCAGCCCCAGCATTTT. Full variable domain (missing parts from reference TRBV7-9 and TRBJ1-5): DTGVSQNPRHKITKRGQNVTFRCDPISEHNRLYWYRQTLGQGPEFLTYFQNEAQLEKSRLLSDRFSAERPKGSFSTLEIQRTEQGDSAMYLCASSLGAGGSNQPQHFGDGTRLSIL.

J is TRBJ2-7 and V is TRBV28; possible D gene TRBD1, 5 bases. This CDR3 region has 13 residues. V lost 3 bases and J 3 bases, leaving 9 bases between the germline ends. Germline CDR1 and CDR2: MDHEN and SYDVKM. CDR3 sequence reads: CASSFSGLYEQYF. The CDR3 DNA is TGTGCCAGCAGTTTTTCAGGGCTCTACGAGCAGTACTTC. Supplemented by reference TRBV28 and TRBJ2-7, the full variable domain reads DVKVTQSSRYLVKRTGEKVFLECVQDMDHENMFWYRQDPGLGLRLIYFSYDVKMKEKGDIPEGYSVSREKKERFSLILESASTNQTSMYLCASSFSGLYEQYFGPGTRLTVT.

This CDR3 is CASSQGNYGYTF. The DNA for the CDR3 is TGTGCCAGCAGCCAGGGGAACTATGGCTACACCTTC. This chain uses TRBV7-9 with TRBJ1-2; possible D gene TRBD1, 6 bases. The CDR3 is 12 residues long. CDR1 is SEHNR and CDR2 is FQNEAQ in the germline V gene (reference sequence). The ends were cut back, 5 bases at V and 2 bases at J, with 6 bases in the middle.

V and J are TRBV7-6 and TRBJ2-1, with 11 bases identical to TRBD2. CDR1 and CDR2 from the germline V gene are SGHVS and FNYEAQ. After removal of 0 bases from V and 6 bases from J, the junction contained 1 base not matched to a gene. CDR3 size: 15 residues. The CDR3 loop is CASSLASGRANEQFF. CDR3 DNA sequence: TGTGCCAGCAGCTTAGCTAGCGGGAGGGCCAATGAGCAGTTCTTC.

This rearrangement joins TRBV6-5 to TRBJ2-1; TRBD1 might be the D (5 bases). CDR1 is MNHEY and CDR2 is SVGAGI in the germline V gene. V was clipped by 6 bases and J by 14 bases, with 11 bases between them. The CDR3 length is 10 residues. The CDR3 DNA reads as TGTGCCAGCAGGGATATCAGGGAGTTCTTC. Translated: CASRDIREFF.

The chain has TRBV28 and TRBJ2-7; a possible D gene is TRBD1 (5 bases). The germline V gene has CDR1 MDHEN and CDR2 SYDVKM. The CDR3 sequence is 14 residues long. V lost 3 bases to trimming and J lost 2 bases, with 11 bases between them. CDR3 in DNA: TGTGCCAGCAGTTTTTTGACAGAAACCTACGAGCAGTACTTC. It translates to CASSFLTETYEQYF. Full variable domain (missing parts from reference TRBV28 and TRBJ2-7): DVKVTQSSRYLVKRTGEKVFLECVQDMDHENMFWYRQDPGLGLRLIYFSYDVKMKEKGDIPEGYSVSREKKERFSLILESASTNQTSMYLCASSFLTETYEQYFGPGTRLTVT.

V and J are TRBV5-6 and TRBJ2-1, with TRBD2 matching over 8 bases. Trimming took 3 bases from V and 4 from J; bases not matched to a gene: 6. The CDR3 runs to 15 residues. CDR1 and CDR2 (germline): SGHDT, YYEEEE. The chain's CDR3 is CASSSSGRWYNEQFF. The CDR3 region has the DNA TGTGCCAGCAGCTCCAGCGGGAGATGGTACAATGAGCAGTTCTTC.

The chain carries TRBV2 and TRBJ1-5, with D unclear. The CDR3 runs to 14 residues. Germline CDR1 reads SNHLY; CDR2 reads FYNNEI. Trimming left V 5 bases short and J 3 bases short, with 11 bases between. CDR3 amino acids: CASSLRRDNQPQHF. Written as DNA, the CDR3 is TGTGCCAGCAGTTTAAGACGGGACAATCAGCCCCAGCATTTT.

The gene calls are TRBV9 and TRBJ2-3, with 12 positions matching TRBD2. The germline V gene has CDR1 SGDLS and CDR2 YYNGEE. The CDR3 is 17 residues long. With V trimmed by 4 bases and J by 0 bases, 6 bases remained unmatched. The DNA for the CDR3 is TGTGCCAGCAGCCCGAGAGGGACTAGCGGGAGCACAGATACGCAGTATTTT. As protein: CASSPRGTSGSTDTQYF. Filled out from reference TRBV9 and TRBJ2-3, the complete variable domain reads DSGVTQTPKHLITATGQRVTLRCSPRSGDLSVYWYQQSLDQGLQFLIQYYNGEERAKGNILERFSAQQFPDLHSELNLSSLELGDSALYFCASSPRGTSGSTDTQYFGPGTRLTVL.

The table lists this clone with a count of one. CDR3 in DNA: TGTGCCAGCAGGGACGGCGATCAGCCCCAGCATTTT. It specifies CASRDGDQPQHF. The chain is built from TRBV28 and TRBJ1-5; D unresolved. Germline V lookup: CDR1 MDHEN, CDR2 SYDVKM. V lost 6 bases and J lost 5, with 8 bases in between. There are 12 residues in the CDR3.

The chain couples TRBV10-3 to TRBJ2-7; 9 nucleotides agree with TRBD1. The J segment lost 4 bases and the V segment lost 4 bases, leaving 2 bases of the junction unmatched. The CDR3 spans 13 residues. CDR1 and CDR2 from the germline V gene are ENHRY and SYGVKD. CDR3 residues: CAISGTGVYEQYF. CDR3 sequence (DNA): TGTGCCATCAGTGGGACAGGGGTTTACGAGCAGTACTTC.

J is TRBJ2-4 and V is TRBV6-1; 7 bases line up with TRBD1. After removal of 5 bases from V and 0 bases from J, the junction contained 4 bases not matched to a gene. Germline-derived CDR1 and CDR2 are MNHNS and SASEGT. The CDR3 totals 15 residues. CDR3 protein: CASSTGAGAKNIQYF. The DNA for the CDR3 is TGTGCCAGCAGTACAGGGGCTGGAGCCAAAAACATTCAGTACTTC.

The V call is TRBV7-9, the J call TRBJ2-5, with a weak D call TRBD2 (5 bases). Trimming cost V 0 bases and J 4 bases, with 12 bases left between them. The CDR3 length is 15 residues. CDR1 and CDR2 from the germline V gene are SEHNR and FQNEAQ (reference sequence). The CDR3 loop is CASSLAFWERETQYF. DNA of the CDR3: TGTGCCAGCAGCTTAGCTTTTTGGGAGAGAGAGACCCAGTACTTC.

This chain links TRBV14 with TRBJ2-3; 14 bases line up with TRBD2. This CDR3 region has 17 residues. Trimming removed 1 base from V and 6 bases from J; junction bases left unmatched: 6. CDR1 SGHDN and CDR2 FVKESK come from the germline V gene. Written as DNA, the CDR3 is TGTGCCAGCAGCCAAGGACTAGCGGGAGGGCCTGGGGATACGCAGTATTTT. Amino acid sequence: CASSQGLAGGPGDTQYF.

The chain carries TRBV29-1 and TRBJ1-3; D is ambiguous. Trimming shortened V by 5 bases and J by 0 bases, and 11 bases separated the two germline ends. Per germline, CDR1 SQVTM and CDR2 ANQGSEA. CDR3 length: 14 amino acids. The CDR3 region is CSVTPRHSGNTIYF. The CDR3 DNA follows: TGCAGCGTTACCCCGAGGCACTCTGGAAACACCATATATTTT.

The chain has TRBV6-5 and TRBJ1-1; TRBD1 is a possible D gene (6 bases). The CDR3 spans 14 residues. Germline values: CDR1 MNHEY, CDR2 SVGAGI. V lost 4 bases and J 5 bases, leaving 14 bases between the germline ends. The CDR3 DNA reads as TGTGCCAGCAGTTTTACATCGAGGGGGACTGAAGCTTTCTTT. This encodes CASSFTSRGTEAFF.

The V gene is TRBV19, the J gene TRBJ2-1; 7 bases are a match to TRBD2. The junction had 12 bases not matched to a gene; V was cut back by 4 bases and J by 12 bases. The germline CDR1 and CDR2 sequences are LNHDA and SQIVND (reference sequence). The CDR3 has 14 amino acids. The CDR3 protein is CASSTRDYLPRQFF. In DNA form, the CDR3 reads TGTGCCAGTAGTACCAGGGACTACCTCCCTCGGCAGTTCTTC. The full variable domain, with the rest looked up from reference TRBV19 and TRBJ2-1, is DGGITQSPKYLFRKEGQNVTLSCEQNLNHDAMYWYRQDPGQGLRLIYYSQIVNDFQKGDIAEGYSVSREKKESFPLTVTSAQKNPTAFYLCASSTRDYLPRQFFGPGTRLTVL.

The chain has TRBV6-5 and TRBJ2-1; TRBD1 or TRBD2 may be the D gene (5 bases each). V lost 6 bases and J lost 10, with 16 bases in between. Germline lookup yields CDR1 MNHEY and CDR2 SVGAGI. This CDR3 is built from 13 residues. The DNA of the CDR3 is TGTGCCAGCAGGGGGGACCAACTCCTCGAGCAGTTCTTC. It yields the protein CASRGDQLLEQFF.

J is TRBJ1-2 and V is TRBV27; the match to TRBD1 covers 9 bases. The germline gives CDR1 MNHEY, CDR2 SMNVEV (reference sequence). The CDR3 loop spans 13 amino acids. The ends lost 5 bases at V and 5 bases at J; junction bases unmatched: 3. CDR3 nucleotides: TGTGCCAGCAGTCTGGGACAGGGTTATGGCTACACCTTC. Amino acids: CASSLGQGYGYTF.